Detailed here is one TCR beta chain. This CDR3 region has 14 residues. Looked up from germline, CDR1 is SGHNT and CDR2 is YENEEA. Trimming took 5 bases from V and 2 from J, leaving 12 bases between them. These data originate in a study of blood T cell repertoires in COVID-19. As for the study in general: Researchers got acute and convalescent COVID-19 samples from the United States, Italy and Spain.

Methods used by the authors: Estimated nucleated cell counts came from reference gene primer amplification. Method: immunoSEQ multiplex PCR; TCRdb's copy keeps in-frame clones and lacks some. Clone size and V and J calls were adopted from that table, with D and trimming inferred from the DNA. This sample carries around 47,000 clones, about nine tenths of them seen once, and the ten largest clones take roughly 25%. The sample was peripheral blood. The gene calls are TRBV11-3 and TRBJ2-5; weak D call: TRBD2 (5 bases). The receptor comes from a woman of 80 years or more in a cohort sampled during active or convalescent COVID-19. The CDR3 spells CASSLLTGQETQYF. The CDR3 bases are TGTGCCAGCAGCCTGTTGACGGGGCAAGAGACCCAGTACTTC.